The rows below give T cell receptor beta chains drawn from one sample of a study of shared T cell receptors in the human thymus. Data came from immunoSEQ multiplex PCR; TCRdb stores just in-frame clones and leaves some out. The sample shows hundreds of thousands of clones, around nine tenths of them seen only once. In addition, the sample was reused for a study of human thymus T cells.

Source material: thymocytes. The origin of the receptors is a boy less than two years old with a congenital heart defect. CDR3s include the opening cysteine and the closing phenylalanine or tryptophan. A D gene is named only where the DNA matches it firmly. Expanded clones are given a class, and other clones once, few, many or no size at all.

>TRBV28|TRBD2|TRBJ2-1|-
TGTGCCAGCAGTTTCCCGGGACTAGCGGGAGATAATGAGCAGTTCTTC
CASSFPGLAGDNEQFF
>TRBV29-1|TRBD1|TRBJ1-2|once
TGCAGCGGTGACAGGGATCCCACCTTC
CSGDRDPTF
>TRBV5-6|TRBD2|TRBJ2-1|-
TGTGCCAGCAGCTTCCCTAGCGGGAGCTCCTACAATGAGCAGTTCTTC
CASSFPSGSSYNEQFF
>TRBV28|-|TRBJ1-2|few
TGTGCCAGCAGTTTAATCAGAGGGGAGGACTATGGCTACACCTTC
CASSLIRGEDYGYTF
>TRBV15|TRBD1|TRBJ1-1|-
TGTGCCACCAGCAGAGATCGCGGATCCAGGGGGGCTGAAGCTTTCTTT
CATSRDRGSRGAEAFF
>TRBV4-3|TRBD1|TRBJ1-2|-
TGCGCCAGCAGCCAAGGACAGACAGGGCAAATACTAGAGGACTTATATGGCTACACCTTC
CASSQGQTGQILEDLYGYTF
>TRBV7-9|TRBD1|TRBJ2-7|-
TGTGCCAGCAGCGGGGGGCAGGGGGCTTTATACTACGAGCAGTACTTC
CASSGGQGALYYEQYF
>TRBV6-1|-|TRBJ2-3|few
TGTGCCAGCAGTGTTAGACCCCTAGACTATACGCAGTATTTT
CASSVRPLDYTQYF
>TRBV30|-|TRBJ2-1|-
TGTGCCTGGACCTCCCGGGGGGCGGGAGATGAGCAGTTCTTC
CAWTSRGAGDEQFF
>TRBV29-1|-|TRBJ2-4|few
TGCAGCGTTCGAGTGTATATGGCCAAAAACATTCAGTACTTC
CSVRVYMAKNIQYF
>TRBV5-1|TRBD1|TRBJ2-1|once
TGCGCCAGCAGCTTCGGGACAGGGAAGACCTACAATGAGCAGTTCTTC
CASSFGTGKTYNEQFF
>TRBV6-1|-|TRBJ2-1|-
TGTGCCAGCAGTGAAGAGGGGAAACACACACACAATGAGCAGTTCTTC
CASSEEGKHTHNEQFF
>TRBV28|TRBD2|TRBJ2-1|-
TGTGCCAGCAGTACCGGGACTAGCGGGAGAAGGGCGAATGAGCAGTTCTTC
CASSTGTSGRRANEQFF
>TRBV7-4|TRBD2|TRBJ2-5|-
TGTGCCTGGAGGTCCGGCCTTCCTGCGGGAGGAAGAGGGAAAGAGACCCAGTACTTC
CAWRSGLPAGGRGKETQYF
>TRBV28|TRBD1|TRBJ2-7|-
TGTGCCAGCAGTCCTAAGCGCATCGGGACAGGGAAAAACGAGCAGTACTTC
CASSPKRIGTGKNEQYF
>TRBV12-5|TRBD2|TRBJ2-1|-
TGTGCTAGTGGTTTGGGCTCTAGCGGGAGGAGATATGAGCAGTTCTTC
CASGLGSSGRRYEQFF
>TRBV5-6|-|TRBJ1-1|few
TGTGCCAGCAGCTTGGCAACAGGCCACACTGAAGCTTTCTTT
CASSLATGHTEAFF
>TRBV28|TRBD2|TRBJ2-7|-
TGTGCCAGCCCGGCGAGGGGAGGGCGCGAGCAGTACTTC
CASPARGGREQYF
>TRBV4-3|TRBD2|TRBJ2-1|-
TGCGCCAGCAGCCCGAGCCTAGCGGGAGGCCCAAGCTCCTACAATGAGCAGTTCTTC
CASSPSLAGGPSSYNEQFF
>TRBV7-9|-|TRBJ2-7|once
TGTGCCAGCAGCTTAGAACGGGAGCAGTACTTC
CASSLEREQYF
>TRBV7-7|TRBD1|TRBJ2-5|-
TGTGCCAGCAGCTCCGGGACAGGGGGCCACCAAGAGACCCAGTACTTC
CASSSGTGGHQETQYF
>TRBV5-1|TRBD2|TRBJ2-1|-
TGCGCCAGCAGCTACCACCCCGCTAGCGGGACGGCCGACAATGAGCAGTTCTTC
CASSYHPASGTADNEQFF
>TRBV10-1|-|TRBJ2-1|once
TGCGCCAGCAGTGAGACCTGGACAGACAATGAGCAGTTCTTC
CASSETWTDNEQFF
>TRBV4-2|TRBD2|TRBJ2-2|-
TGTGCCAGCAGCCAAGATTTGGGAGGGTACAGCACCGGGGAGCTGTTTTTT
CASSQDLGGYSTGELFF
>TRBV25-1|TRBD1|TRBJ1-5|-
TGTGCCAGCAGTGGGGACAGGGTCAATCAGCCCCAGCATTTT
CASSGDRVNQPQHF
>TRBV5-1|-|TRBJ1-2|-
TGCGCCAGCAGCCACCGAGATAACTATGGCTACACCTTC
CASSHRDNYGYTF
>TRBV4-1|TRBD2|TRBJ2-7|once
TGCGCCAGCAGCCAAGTCACCTCTAGCGGGTGGCTCTACGAGCAGTACTTC
CASSQVTSSGWLYEQYF
>TRBV7-2|TRBD2|TRBJ2-7|-
TGTGCCAGCAGCTTAGGAGGGACTAGCGGGAGGATAAGCTCCTACGAGCAGTACTTC
CASSLGGTSGRISSYEQYF